This TCR beta chain was observed in a study of T cell clonotyping in hematopoietic cell transplantation. About this clone: Its target is not known.

Study results and caveats: Higher Inverse Simpson Index values in graft donor and pretransplant recipient predicted broader posttransplant TCR diversity. At the given depth, recipient repertoires were over 95% de novo clonotypes. After transplant, recipient diversity fell while pathologically expanded clonotypes grew through day 180.

Germline values: CDR1 SNHLY, CDR2 FYNNEI. The V end was cut by 4 bases, the J end by 0 bases, with 10 bases between. The CDR3 length is 14 residues. The time point is: recipient sample about 28 days before transplant, after cytoreduction. Samples: about 28 days before transplant, then days 30, 100 and 180 after. Some clones are missing from TCRdb's copy, which holds only in-frame ones; the method was immunoSEQ multiplex PCR. The table includes tens of thousands of clones, about four fifths detected once. The rearrangement links TRBV2 to TRBJ2-7; possible D gene TRBD1, 5 bases. The TCR originated in a man aged 55 to 70 with myelodysplastic syndrome. Some clones in this sample may be carry-over from other donors' samples. The material sequenced was peripheral blood mononuclear cells, taken before stem cell transplant. The CDR3 DNA sequence: TGTGCCAGCAGTGCCCTCGACAGCTCCTACGAGCAGTACTTC. Translated, it gives CASSALDSSYEQYF.